This T cell receptor (beta chain) is from a study of CD8+ T cells in alopecia areata. Background on the study: Each day, treated patients took oral tofacitinib twice, at 5 to 10 mg per dose. For 6 to 18 months, tofacitinib was taken, and 6 months off drug followed.

The treatment is: oral pan-JAK inhibitor, 5-10 mg twice daily. Sorted populations comprised CD4+ and CD8+ T cells obtained from PBMCs. cDNA reverse transcribed from extracted RNA served as the sequencing template. Assay: immunoSEQ multiplex PCR; the TCRdb copy retains only in-frame clones and omits some. The sample carries fewer than 150,000 clones, roughly 82% recorded once. Germline V gene lookup returns CDR1 LNHNV and CDR2 YYDKDF (reference sequence). Trimming left V 1 base short and J 1 base short, with 9 bases between. There are 15 residues in the CDR3. The sequenced sample was CD8+ T cells sorted from blood, obtained at week 4, from a patient treated with tofacitinib. The chain carries TRBV15 and TRBJ2-3, with D hard to call. The TCR comes from a human donor with alopecia areata. CDR3 sequence: CATSRVRQRTDTQYF. CDR3 DNA: TGTGCCACCAGCAGAGTTCGACAACGCACAGATACGCAGTATTTT. The full variable domain, with the rest looked up from reference TRBV15 and TRBJ2-3, is DAMVIQNPRYQVTQFGKPVTLSCSQTLNHNVMYWYQQKSSQAPKLLFHYYDKDFNNEADTPDNFQSRRPNTSFCFLDIRSPGLGDTAMYLCATSRVRQRTDTQYFGPGTRLTVL.